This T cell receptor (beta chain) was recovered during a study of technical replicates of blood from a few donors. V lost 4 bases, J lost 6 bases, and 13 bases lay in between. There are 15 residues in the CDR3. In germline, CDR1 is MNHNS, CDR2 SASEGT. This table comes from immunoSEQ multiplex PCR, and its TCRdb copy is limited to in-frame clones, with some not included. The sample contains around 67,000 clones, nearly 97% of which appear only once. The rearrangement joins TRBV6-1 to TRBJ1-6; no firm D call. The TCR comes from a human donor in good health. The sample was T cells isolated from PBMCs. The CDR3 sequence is CASSGVRGGNSPLHF. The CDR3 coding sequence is TGTGCCAGCAGTGGAGTCAGAGGAGGTAATTCACCCCTCCACTTT.